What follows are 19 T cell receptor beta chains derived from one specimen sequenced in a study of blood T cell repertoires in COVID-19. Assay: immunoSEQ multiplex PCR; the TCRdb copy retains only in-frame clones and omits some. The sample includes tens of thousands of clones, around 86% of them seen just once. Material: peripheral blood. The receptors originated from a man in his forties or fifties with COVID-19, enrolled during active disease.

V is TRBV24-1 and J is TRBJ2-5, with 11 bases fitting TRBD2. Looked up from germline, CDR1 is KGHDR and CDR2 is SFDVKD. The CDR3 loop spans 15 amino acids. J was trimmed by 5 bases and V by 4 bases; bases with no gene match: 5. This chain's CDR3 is CATSDSSGGPETQYF. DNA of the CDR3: TGTGCCACCAGTGACTCTAGCGGGGGGCCGGAGACCCAGTACTTC.

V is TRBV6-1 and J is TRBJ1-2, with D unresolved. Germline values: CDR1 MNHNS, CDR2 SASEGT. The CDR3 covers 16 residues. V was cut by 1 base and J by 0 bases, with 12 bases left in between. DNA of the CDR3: TGTGCCAGCAGTGAAGTTGGGAGGGTAGCTAACTATGGCTACACCTTC. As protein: CASSEVGRVANYGYTF.

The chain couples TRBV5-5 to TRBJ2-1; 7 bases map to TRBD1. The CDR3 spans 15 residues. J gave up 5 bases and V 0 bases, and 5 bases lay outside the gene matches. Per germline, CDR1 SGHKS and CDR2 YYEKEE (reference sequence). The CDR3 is CASSLGQGVDNEQFF. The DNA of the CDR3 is TGTGCCAGCAGCTTGGGGCAGGGGGTCGACAATGAGCAGTTCTTC.

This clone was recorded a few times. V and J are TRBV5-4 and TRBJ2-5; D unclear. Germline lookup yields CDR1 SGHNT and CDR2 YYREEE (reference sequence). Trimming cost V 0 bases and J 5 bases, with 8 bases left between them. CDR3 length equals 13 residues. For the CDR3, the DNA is TGTGCCAGCAGCTTGGAACACGGGGAGACCCAGTACTTC. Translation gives CASSLEHGETQYF.

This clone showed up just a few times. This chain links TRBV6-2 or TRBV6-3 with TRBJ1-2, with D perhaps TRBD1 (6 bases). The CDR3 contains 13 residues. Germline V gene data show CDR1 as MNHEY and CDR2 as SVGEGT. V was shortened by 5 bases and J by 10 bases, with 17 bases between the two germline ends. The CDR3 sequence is CASSNRQVPVYTF. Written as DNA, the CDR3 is TGTGCCAGCAGTAACCGACAGGTCCCCGTCTACACCTTC.

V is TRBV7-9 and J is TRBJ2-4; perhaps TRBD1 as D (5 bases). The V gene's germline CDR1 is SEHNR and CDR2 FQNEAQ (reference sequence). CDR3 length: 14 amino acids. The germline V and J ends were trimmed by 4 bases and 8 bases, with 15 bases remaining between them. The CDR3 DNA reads TGTGCCAGCAGCTCGAATCAGGGTAGAGACATTCAGTACTTC. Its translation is CASSSNQGRDIQYF.

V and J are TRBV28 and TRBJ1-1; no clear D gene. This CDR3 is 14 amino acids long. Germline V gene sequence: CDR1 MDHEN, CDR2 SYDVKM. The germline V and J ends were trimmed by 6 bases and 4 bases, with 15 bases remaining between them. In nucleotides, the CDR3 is TGTGCCAGCAGGTTCGGAACGGGGTCCACTGAAGCTTTCTTT. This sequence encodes CASRFGTGSTEAFF.

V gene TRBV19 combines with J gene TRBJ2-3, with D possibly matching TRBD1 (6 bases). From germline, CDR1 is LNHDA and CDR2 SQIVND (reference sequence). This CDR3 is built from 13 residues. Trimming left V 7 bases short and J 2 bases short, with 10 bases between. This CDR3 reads CASKRTDTDTQYF. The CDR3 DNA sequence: TGTGCCAGTAAGCGGACAGACACAGATACGCAGTATTTT.

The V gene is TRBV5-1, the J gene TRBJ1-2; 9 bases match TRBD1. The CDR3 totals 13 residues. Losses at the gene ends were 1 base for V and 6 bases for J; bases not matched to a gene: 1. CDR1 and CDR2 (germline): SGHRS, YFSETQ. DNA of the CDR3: TGCGCCAGCAGCTTGCGACAGGGGGATGGCTACACCTTC. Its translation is CASSLRQGDGYTF. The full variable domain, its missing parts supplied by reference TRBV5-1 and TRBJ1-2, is KAGVTQTPRYLIKTRGQQVTLSCSPISGHRSVSWYQQTPGQGLQFLFEYFSETQRNKGNFPGRFSGRQFSNSRSEMNVSTLELGDSALYLCASSLRQGDGYTFGSGTRLTVV.

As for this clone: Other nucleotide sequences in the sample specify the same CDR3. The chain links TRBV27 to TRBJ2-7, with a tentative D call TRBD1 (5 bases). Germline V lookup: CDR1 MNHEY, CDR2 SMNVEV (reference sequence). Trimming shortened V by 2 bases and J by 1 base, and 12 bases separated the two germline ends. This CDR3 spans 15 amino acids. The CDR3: CASSLGQGRSYEQYF. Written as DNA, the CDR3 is TGTGCCAGCAGTTTAGGGCAGGGTAGATCCTACGAGCAGTACTTC.

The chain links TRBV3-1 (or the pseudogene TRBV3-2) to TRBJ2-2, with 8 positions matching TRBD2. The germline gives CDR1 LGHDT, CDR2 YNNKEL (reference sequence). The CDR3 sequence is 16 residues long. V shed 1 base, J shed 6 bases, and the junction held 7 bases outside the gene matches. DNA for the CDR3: TGTGCCAGCAGCCAAGGTCCCAGCGGGGGTTCCGGGGAGCTGTTTTTT. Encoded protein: CASSQGPSGGSGELFF.

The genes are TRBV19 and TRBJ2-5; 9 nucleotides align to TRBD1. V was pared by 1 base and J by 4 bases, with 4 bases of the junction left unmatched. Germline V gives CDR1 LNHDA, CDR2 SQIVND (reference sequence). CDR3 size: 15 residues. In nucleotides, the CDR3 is TGTGCCAGTAGTATAGCCCCGGGACAGGGAGAGACCCAGTACTTC. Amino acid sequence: CASSIAPGQGETQYF.

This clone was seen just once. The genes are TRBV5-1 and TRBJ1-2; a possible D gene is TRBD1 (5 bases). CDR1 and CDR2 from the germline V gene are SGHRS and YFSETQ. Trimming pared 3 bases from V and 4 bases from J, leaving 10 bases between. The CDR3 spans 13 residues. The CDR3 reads CASSSRGVYGYTF. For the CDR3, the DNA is TGCGCCAGCAGCTCACGGGGGGTCTATGGCTACACCTTC.

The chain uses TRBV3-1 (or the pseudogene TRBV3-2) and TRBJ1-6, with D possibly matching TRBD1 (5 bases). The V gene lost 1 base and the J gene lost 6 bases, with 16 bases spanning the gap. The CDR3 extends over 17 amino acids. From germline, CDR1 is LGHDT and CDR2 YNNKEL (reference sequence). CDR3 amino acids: CASSQVGSGGRNSPLHF. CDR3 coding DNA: TGTGCCAGCAGCCAAGTGGGGTCGGGGGGTCGTAATTCACCCCTCCACTTT.

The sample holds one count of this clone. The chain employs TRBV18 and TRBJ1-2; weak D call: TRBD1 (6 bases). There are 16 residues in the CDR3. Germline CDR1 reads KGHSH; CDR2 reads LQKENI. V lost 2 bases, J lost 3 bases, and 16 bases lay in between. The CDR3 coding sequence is TGTGCCAGCTCACCATGGCAGGGGAGTGTCGACTATGGCTACACCTTC. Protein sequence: CASSPWQGSVDYGYTF.

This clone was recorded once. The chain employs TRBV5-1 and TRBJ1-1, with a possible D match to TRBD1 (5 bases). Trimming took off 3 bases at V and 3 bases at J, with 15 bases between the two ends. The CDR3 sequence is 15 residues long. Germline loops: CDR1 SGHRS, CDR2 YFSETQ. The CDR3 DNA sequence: TGCGCCAGCAGCTCGGGTCGGCGGGGCGACACTGAAGCTTTCTTT. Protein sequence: CASSSGRRGDTEAFF.

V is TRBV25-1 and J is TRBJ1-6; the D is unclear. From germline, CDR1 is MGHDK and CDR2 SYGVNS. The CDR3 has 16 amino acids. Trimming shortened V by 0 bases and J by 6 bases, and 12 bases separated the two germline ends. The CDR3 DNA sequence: TGTGCCAGCAGTGAATATTCCGGATGGGCTAATTCACCCCTCCACTTT. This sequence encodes CASSEYSGWANSPLHF.

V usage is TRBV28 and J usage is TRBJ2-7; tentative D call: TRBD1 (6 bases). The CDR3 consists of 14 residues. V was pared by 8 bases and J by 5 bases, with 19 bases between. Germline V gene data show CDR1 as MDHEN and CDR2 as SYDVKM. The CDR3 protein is CASSKTGLLDEQYF. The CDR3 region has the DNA TGTGCCAGCTCAAAGACAGGCCTCCTGGACGAGCAGTACTTC.

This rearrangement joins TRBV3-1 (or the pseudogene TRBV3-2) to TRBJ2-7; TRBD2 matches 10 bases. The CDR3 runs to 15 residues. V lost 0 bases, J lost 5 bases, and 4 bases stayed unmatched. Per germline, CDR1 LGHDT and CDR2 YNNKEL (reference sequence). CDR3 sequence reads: CASSQDGLAVHEQYF. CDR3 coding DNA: TGTGCCAGCAGCCAAGATGGACTAGCGGTCCACGAGCAGTACTTC.